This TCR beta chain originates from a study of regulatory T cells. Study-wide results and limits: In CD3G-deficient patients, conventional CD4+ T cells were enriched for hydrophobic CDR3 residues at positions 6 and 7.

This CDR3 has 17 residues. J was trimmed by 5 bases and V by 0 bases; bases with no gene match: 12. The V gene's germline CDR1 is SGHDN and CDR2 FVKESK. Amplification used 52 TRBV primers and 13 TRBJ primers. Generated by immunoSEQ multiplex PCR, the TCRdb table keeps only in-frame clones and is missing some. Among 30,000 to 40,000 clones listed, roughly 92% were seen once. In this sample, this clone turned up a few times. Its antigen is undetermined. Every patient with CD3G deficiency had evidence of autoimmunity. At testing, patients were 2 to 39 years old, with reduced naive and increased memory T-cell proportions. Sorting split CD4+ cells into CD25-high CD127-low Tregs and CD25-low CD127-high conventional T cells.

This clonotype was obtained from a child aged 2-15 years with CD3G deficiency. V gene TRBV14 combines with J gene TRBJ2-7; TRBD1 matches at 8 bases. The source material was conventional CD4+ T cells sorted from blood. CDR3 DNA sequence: TGTGCCAGCAGCCAAGAGGACAGGGAAGATAACAACGACGAGCAGTACTTC. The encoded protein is CASSQEDREDNNDEQYF.